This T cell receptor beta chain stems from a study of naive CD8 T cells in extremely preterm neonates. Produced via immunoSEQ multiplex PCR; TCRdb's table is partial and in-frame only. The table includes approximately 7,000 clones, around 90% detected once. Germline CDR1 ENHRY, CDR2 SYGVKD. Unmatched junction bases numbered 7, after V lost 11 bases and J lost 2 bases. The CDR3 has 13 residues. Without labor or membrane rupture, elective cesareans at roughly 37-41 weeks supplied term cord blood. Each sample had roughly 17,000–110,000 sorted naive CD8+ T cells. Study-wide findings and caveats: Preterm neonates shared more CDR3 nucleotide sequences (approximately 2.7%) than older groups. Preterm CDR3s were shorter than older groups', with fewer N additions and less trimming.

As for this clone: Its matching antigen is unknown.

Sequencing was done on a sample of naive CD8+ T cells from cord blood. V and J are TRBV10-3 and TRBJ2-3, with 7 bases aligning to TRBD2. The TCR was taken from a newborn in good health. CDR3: CAATGTITDTQYF. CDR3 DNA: TGTGCCGCAACCGGGACTATCACAGATACGCAGTATTTT.